This TCR beta chain was retrieved from a study of cytomegalovirus exposure and HLA in healthy donors. The junction had 7 bases not matched to a gene; V was cut back by 2 bases and J by 7 bases. The length of the CDR3 is 16 residues. Looked up from germline, CDR1 is MNHEY and CDR2 is SVGAGI. General study results and limits: Being productive about 90% or about 30% of the time was typical of most TCR beta V segments in an earlier analysis. Most TCR sequences showed up rarely, but some public TCRs showed up in many donors. Association with HLA alleles at 0.05 false discovery rate was found for approximately 18,000 TCR beta sequences in a later analysis.

Researchers ran the PCR with 60 Vbeta and 13 Jbeta primers. Generated by immunoSEQ multiplex PCR, the TCRdb table keeps only in-frame clones and is missing some. The sample gives about 52,000 clones, roughly three fifths of which show up once; about 12% is in the top ten. This clone has only a few counts. Its antigen remains unknown. The rearrangement uses TRBV6-5 and TRBJ1-6; 8 bases match TRBD1. The receptor was isolated from a human donor in good health. Sequencing was done on a sample of PBMCs. The DNA for the CDR3 is TGTGCCAGCAGTTACGACAGGGGCGGTCCGAATTCACCCCTCCACTTT. Residues: CASSYDRGGPNSPLHF.